A single sample is the source of the 2 T cell receptor beta chains below, sequenced in a study of persistence of HIV-infected CD4 T cells. Sequencing used immunoSEQ version 4 in survey mode. Method: immunoSEQ multiplex PCR; TCRdb's copy keeps in-frame clones and lacks some. This table holds fewer than 30,000 clones, around 80% found once. For these TCRs, the target antigens are not known. Stimulation used 8 to 10 ug/mL lysate from CMV-infected fibroblasts. CD40L-negative CD69-negative CD45RO-high memory CD4+ T cells were sorted as populations depleted of antigen-responding cells. Sequences were derived from CD4+ T cells sorted from PBMCs after roughly 18-hour stimulation, sampled from a patient who received antiretroviral therapy. These receptors were obtained from an adult man with HIV who was CMV-seropositive.

The V and J genes are TRBV19 and TRBJ2-1; 7 bases map to TRBD2. Germline trimming cut 7 bases from V and 2 bases from J; bases unmatched to any gene: 5. The CDR3 length is 14 residues. Germline loops: CDR1 LNHDA, CDR2 SQIVND (reference sequence). DNA of the CDR3: TGTGCCAGTACAGCAGCGGGGACCTACAATGAGCAGTTCTTC. Encoded protein: CASTAAGTYNEQFF.

The rearrangement uses TRBV7-6 and TRBJ1-6, with D hard to call. Trimming stripped 1 base from V and 7 bases from J, with 11 bases between. The CDR3 is 15 residues long. Germline V gene data show CDR1 as SGHVS and CDR2 as FNYEAQ. The CDR3 here is CASSLDGLKNSPLHF. The CDR3 bases are TGTGCCAGCAGCTTAGATGGACTCAAAAATTCACCCCTCCACTTT.